This is a list of T cell receptor beta chains from one sample in a study of PD-1 blockade in mismatch repair-deficient tumors. Sequenced by immunoSEQ multiplex PCR; TCRdb stores in-frame clones only, minus some. In the table there are about 68,000 clones, roughly 80% of which are singletons. This material consisted of peripheral blood, taken 2 weeks after starting pembrolizumab. Receptor source: an adult with mismatch repair-deficient cancer. CDR3s include the opening cysteine and the closing phenylalanine or tryptophan. D genes are given only for firm matches. Clone sizes are given selectively: once, few, many, or a class where the clone is expanded.

TRBD2,TRBJ2-1,TRBV7-6,.,TGTGCCAGCAGCTTAACCGTCCCGAGACTAGCGGGAGAAACCCGCTCCTACAATGAGCAGTTCTTC,CASSLTVPRLAGETRSYNEQFF
TRBD1,TRBJ1-5,TRBV6-4,.,TGTGCCAGCACCAGACAGGGAAGGATGGATCAGCCCCAGCATTTT,CASTRQGRMDQPQHF
.,TRBJ2-2,TRBV5-8,.,TGTGCCAGCAGCTTGGTAGGACTCCTGAACACCGGGGAGCTGTTTTTT,CASSLVGLLNTGELFF
TRBD2,TRBJ2-7,TRBV27,.,TGTGCCAGCAGCCAACAGGGTAGCGGGAGTTACGAGCAGTACTTC,CASSQQGSGSYEQYF
.,TRBJ2-4,TRBV27,.,TGTGCCAGCAGTTTGGGAAACATTCAGTACTTC,CASSLGNIQYF
.,TRBJ2-2,TRBV7-2,.,TGTGCCAGCAGCTTATTAAGCCTGAACACCGGGGAGCTGTTTTTT,CASSLLSLNTGELFF
.,TRBJ2-7,TRBV11-1,.,TGTGCCAGCAGCTTAGCCGGCGCGAGGTACGAGCAGTACTTC,CASSLAGARYEQYF
.,TRBJ1-2,TRBV9,.,TGTGCCAGCAGCTCCCTACCGACCGGGACAAACTATGGCTACACCTTC,CASSSLPTGTNYGYTF
.,TRBJ2-1,TRBV30,.,TGTGCCTGGAGCCCACCCCTCAGGGGGGGAGACGTCTACAATGAGCAGTTCTTC,CAWSPPLRGGDVYNEQFF
TRBD2,TRBJ2-5,TRBV27,.,TGTGCCAGCAGTTTTAGCGGGAGAGGCGAGACCCAGTACTTC,CASSFSGRGETQYF
TRBD2,TRBJ2-1,TRBV15,once,TGTGCCACCAGCAGAGAGGATTCAAGAATTAGCGGGGAATACAATGAGCAGTTCTTC,CATSREDSRISGEYNEQFF
.,TRBJ2-1,TRBV19,.,TGTGCCAGTAGTCCGACAGGCCCGGGCAATGAGCAGTTCTTC,CASSPTGPGNEQFF
.,TRBJ1-4,TRBV7-9,.,TGTGCCAGCAGCTTTCGGGCAGGGCGGTCTAATGAAAAACTGTTTTTT,CASSFRAGRSNEKLFF
TRBD2,TRBJ2-1,TRBV9,.,TGTGCCAGCAGCCAAACTAGCGGAATAAACAATGAGCAGTTCTTC,CASSQTSGINNEQFF
TRBD1,TRBJ2-3,TRBV9,.,TGTGCCAGCAGTCGTAGGGGGACAGCAAGCACAGATACGCAGTATTTT,CASSRRGTASTDTQYF
TRBD2,TRBJ2-3,TRBV5-1,.,TGCGCCAGCAGCTTTAGACTAGCGGGGGGCACAGATACGCAGTATTTT,CASSFRLAGGTDTQYF
.,TRBJ2-1,TRBV5-8,.,TGTGCCAGCAGCTCTCCAGCGGATAGGTGGGGTGAGCAGTTCTTC,CASSSPADRWGEQFF
.,TRBJ1-2,TRBV30,.,TGTGCCTGGAGCCAGAGGGACGGCCAGTCTAACTATGGCTACACCTTC,CAWSQRDGQSNYGYTF
.,TRBJ1-4,TRBV30,once,TGTGCCTGGACCTCGGGGGGGGCTAATGAAAAACTGTTTTTT,CAWTSGGANEKLFF
.,TRBJ2-2,TRBV27,.,TGTGCCAGCAGTTCGGGGAAGCTTGGGGAGCTGTTTTTT,CASSSGKLGELFF
.,TRBJ1-3,TRBV5-1,few,TGCGCCAGCAGCTGGGGGACGGACCGCTCTGGAAACACCATATATTTT,CASSWGTDRSGNTIYF
TRBD2,TRBJ2-1,TRBV19,once,TGTGCCAGTAGTATACGGGGGGACTACGGGAATGAGCAGTTCTTC,CASSIRGDYGNEQFF
TRBD1,TRBJ1-1,TRBV29-1,few,TGCAGCGCCAGGACAGGGGGGGTTTACACTGAAGCTTTCTTT,CSARTGGVYTEAFF
.,TRBJ2-7,TRBV7-9,few,TGTGCCAGCAGCTTAGCCTTCGGCCGTCGGCCAAGCTCCTACGAGCAGTACTTC,CASSLAFGRRPSSYEQYF
.,TRBJ2-1,TRBV6-1,few,TGTGCCAGCACCGGGAGAGCCACAGAAGGGCAGTTCTTC,CASTGRATEGQFF
.,TRBJ1-1,TRBV7-9,.,TGTGCCAGCAGCTTACGGTGGGATGAAGCTTTCTTT,CASSLRWDEAFF
.,TRBJ1-5,TRBV19,.,TGTGCCAGTAGTATAGGCGTCGGGGTTGGGCAGCCCCAGCATTTT,CASSIGVGVGQPQHF
.,TRBJ2-3,TRBV21-1,.,TGTGCCAGCAGCACCCTCCTTCAACTAGCGGGAGTGTGTTTCGGCACAGATACGCAGTATTTT,CASSTLLQLAGVCFGTDTQYF
.,TRBJ2-3,TRBV19,.,TGTGCCAGTATCGTCGAGGGAGTAAAGTATTTT,CASIVEGVKYF
TRBD2,TRBJ2-5,TRBV7-2,.,TGTGCCAGCAGCTTAACTAGCGGATCCCAAGAGACCCAGTACTTC,CASSLTSGSQETQYF
.,TRBJ1-5,TRBV5-4,.,TGTGCCAGCAGAGAAATGGGGAGCAATCAGCCCCAGCATTTT,CASREMGSNQPQHF
.,TRBJ1-1,TRBV5-1,once,TGCGCCAGCAGCCTAAACCCTTTAGGGAACACTGAAGCTTTCTTT,CASSLNPLGNTEAFF
TRBD2,TRBJ2-3,TRBV9,.,TGTGCCAGCAGCCTGACTAGCGGGAGGAGCACAGATACGCAGTATTTT,CASSLTSGRSTDTQYF